Following are 9 T cell receptor beta chains from one sample sequenced in a study of blood T cell dynamics during melanoma immunotherapy. This sample's time point: pre-treatment baseline. Clones were sequenced by immunoSEQ multiplex PCR, and TCRdb holds only the in-frame ones, with some missing. The sample consists of about 7,000 clones, roughly 84% of them appearing once. The source material was blood, sampled from a patient treated with checkpoint blockade. The receptor source for this set is a human donor with melanoma.

The chain carries TRBV2 and TRBJ1-4; 9 positions match TRBD1. Germline assignment: CDR1 SNHLY and CDR2 FYNNEI. This CDR3 has 15 amino acids. The trim removed 7 bases at V and 10 bases at J, leaving 13 bases unmatched. CDR3 sequence reads: CASKSSGGQGGKLFF. DNA for the CDR3: TGTGCCAGCAAGTCATCTGGGGGACAGGGAGGAAAACTGTTTTTT.

The table lists this clone with a count of one. The chain carries TRBV4-2 and TRBJ2-5; 10 positions agree with TRBD2. The CDR3 is 20 amino acids. The V gene end was trimmed by 1 base and the J gene end by 3 bases; junction bases not matched to a gene: 17. Germline values: CDR1 LGHNA, CDR2 YNFKEQ. Written as DNA, the CDR3 is TGTGCCAGCAGCCAAGTTGCCAGCGGGAGGGCCATGATTGGGAAAGAGACCCAGTACTTC. This translates into CASSQVASGRAMIGKETQYF.

The chain couples TRBV27 to TRBJ1-1, with D possibly TRBD1 on 6 matching bases. The CDR3 contains 16 residues. Trimming left V 2 bases short and J 0 bases short, with 13 bases between. The germline V gene encodes CDR1 MNHEY and CDR2 SMNVEV (reference sequence). The CDR3 region is CASSLTRGLMNTEAFF. Written as DNA, the CDR3 is TGTGCCAGCAGTTTAACCAGGGGCTTAATGAACACTGAAGCTTTCTTT.

The CDR3 DNA reads as TGCAGCGTTCCCGTCCGGGGCCCCCGCGACTATGGCTACACCTTC. It translates to CSVPVRGPRDYGYTF. The J gene is TRBJ1-2, the V gene TRBV29-1; weak D call: TRBD1 (5 bases). CDR1 is SQVTM, CDR2 ANQGSEA, per germline. V was pared by 5 bases and J by 3 bases, with 19 bases between. This CDR3 is built from 15 residues.

This chain joins TRBV10-1 and TRBJ1-4; 9 bases fit TRBD1. Germline V gives CDR1 WNHNN, CDR2 SYGVQD (reference sequence). The CDR3 contains 14 residues. The junction had 10 bases not matched to a gene; V was cut back by 7 bases and J by 10 bases. For the CDR3, the DNA is TGCGCCAGCACTAGGGACAGGGATCTTAGAAAACTGTTTTTT. Encoded protein: CASTRDRDLRKLFF.

The chain links TRBV30 to TRBJ2-7, with D perhaps matching TRBD1 (5 bases). This CDR3 comprises 13 residues. V lost 1 base to trimming and J lost 4 bases, with 11 bases between them. Germline lookup yields CDR1 GTSNPN and CDR2 SVGIG (reference sequence). The CDR3 loop reads CAWSAGLQYEQYF. The CDR3 DNA reads as TGTGCCTGGAGTGCAGGGCTTCAGTACGAGCAGTACTTC.

The CDR3 DNA is TGTGCCAGCAGCTCCCTTTTCTCGGCTGAAGCTTTCTTT. Its protein product is CASSSLFSAEAFF. The chain combines TRBV7-2 with TRBJ1-1; no reliable D call. The CDR3 is made up of 13 amino acids. The germline CDR1 and CDR2 sequences are SGHTA and FQGNSA. V lost 4 bases, J lost 6 bases, and 12 bases lay in between.

The chain has TRBV28 and TRBJ2-5; D gene ambiguous. The DNA end is more similar to TRBJ2-7, so the J call may be wrong. Germline V CDR1 and CDR2: MDHEN, SYDVKM. CDR3 length: 12 amino acids. In DNA form, the CDR3 reads TGTGCCAGCAGAAATCCTCCTGGCGAGCAGTACTTC. As protein: CASRNPPGEQYF.

This clone was counted once. V gene TRBV28 combines with J gene TRBJ1-1; D might be TRBD1 (5 bases). The germline CDR1 and CDR2 sequences are MDHEN and SYDVKM. This CDR3 comprises 15 residues. V was shortened by 0 bases and J by 1 base, with 9 bases between the two germline ends. The CDR3 DNA reads TGTGCCAGCAGTTTATGGCGGGGGGAGAACACTGAAGCTTTCTTT. Protein product: CASSLWRGENTEAFF.